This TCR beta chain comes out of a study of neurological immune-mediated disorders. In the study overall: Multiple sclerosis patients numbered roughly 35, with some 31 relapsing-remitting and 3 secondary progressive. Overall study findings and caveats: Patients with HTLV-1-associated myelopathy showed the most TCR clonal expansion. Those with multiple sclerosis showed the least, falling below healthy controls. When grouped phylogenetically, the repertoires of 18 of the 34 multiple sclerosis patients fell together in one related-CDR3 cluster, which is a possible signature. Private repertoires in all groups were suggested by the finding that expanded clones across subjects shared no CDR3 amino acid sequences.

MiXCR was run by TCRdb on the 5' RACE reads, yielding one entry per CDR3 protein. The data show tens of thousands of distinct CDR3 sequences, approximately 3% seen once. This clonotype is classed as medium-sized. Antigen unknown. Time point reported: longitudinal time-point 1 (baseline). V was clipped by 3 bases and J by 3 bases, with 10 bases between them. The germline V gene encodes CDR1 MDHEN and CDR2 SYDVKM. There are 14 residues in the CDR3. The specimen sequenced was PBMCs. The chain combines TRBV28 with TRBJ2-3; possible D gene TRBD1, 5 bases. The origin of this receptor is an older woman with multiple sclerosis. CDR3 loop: CASSFVAGTDTQYF. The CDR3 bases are TGTGCCAGCAGTTTTGTAGCAGGGACAGATACGCAGTATTTT.